The following is a TCR beta chain sequence with its context. This CDR3 has 14 residues. The germline gives CDR1 LGHNT, CDR2 FRNRAP. V was pared by 5 bases and J by 2 bases, with 9 bases between. The data originate from a study of control samples from healthy donors and cancer patients. Only in-frame clones appear in the TCRdb table, and some are missing; sequencing was by immunoSEQ multiplex PCR. The sample consists of some 70,000 clones, 84% of them appearing once. This chain connects TRBV12-5 to TRBJ2-2; tentative D call: TRBD1 (6 bases). The sequenced sample consisted of PBMCs. This TCR came from a woman between 45 and 60 years old with lung cancer. The CDR3 is CASGRRGNTGELFF. CDR3 sequence (DNA): TGTGCTAGTGGTCGCAGGGGCAACACCGGGGAGCTGTTTTTT.